Below are 26 T cell receptor beta chains sequenced from a single sample in a study of blood T cell repertoires in COVID-19. Clones were read by immunoSEQ multiplex PCR, and TCRdb kept only the in-frame ones, dropping some. The profile shows about 330,000 clones, 87% of them singletons. The source material was peripheral blood. These TCRs come from a man aged 25 to 45 with COVID-19, enrolled during active disease.

This clone was observed once. This chain uses TRBV29-1 with TRBJ1-2; 7 positions agree with TRBD1. This CDR3 spans 16 amino acids. The germline V gene has CDR1 SQVTM and CDR2 ANQGSEA. The junction had 15 bases not matched to a gene; V was cut back by 6 bases and J by 2 bases. The CDR3 region is CSVSRGRGRANYGYTF. The CDR3 DNA reads as TGCAGCGTATCTAGGGGGCGCGGCAGGGCCAACTATGGCTACACCTTC. Combining the CDR3 with reference TRBV29-1 and TRBJ1-2 gives the whole variable domain SAVISQKPSRDICQRGTSLTIQCQVDSQVTMMFWYRQQPGQSLTLIATANQGSEATYESGFVIDKFPISRPNLTFSTLTVSNMSPEDSSIYLCSVSRGRGRANYGYTFGSGTRLTVV.

The chain carries TRBV6-5 and TRBJ2-7; 7 bases line up with TRBD1. This CDR3 comprises 13 residues. The germline gives CDR1 MNHEY, CDR2 SVGAGI. Trimming took 6 bases from V and 2 from J; bases not matched to a gene: 4. In DNA, the CDR3 is TGTGCCAGCAGCGGGACAGTCCCCTACGAGCAGTACTTC. It specifies CASSGTVPYEQYF.

The V gene is TRBV10-3, the J gene TRBJ1-2; TRBD1 matches at 8 bases. Trimming took 6 bases from V and 1 from J; bases not matched to a gene: 7. The germline V gene encodes CDR1 ENHRY and CDR2 SYGVKD. This CDR3 comprises 15 residues. CDR3 bases: TGTGCCATCAGGTCGGGACAGGATTTTAACTATGGCTACACCTTC. Translating it yields CAIRSGQDFNYGYTF.

This clone was seen a single time. This chain connects TRBV5-1 to TRBJ2-5, with 7 nucleotides matching TRBD1. Germline V lookup: CDR1 SGHRS, CDR2 YFSETQ. The CDR3 is made up of 16 amino acids. The V and J ends lost 3 bases and 0 bases, in that order; junction bases with no gene match: 8. The CDR3 coding sequence is TGCGCCAGCAGCTCTCCCGGGACAGTGAACCAAGAGACCCAGTACTTC. As protein: CASSSPGTVNQETQYF. Drawing the rest from reference TRBV5-1 and TRBJ2-5, the complete variable domain is KAGVTQTPRYLIKTRGQQVTLSCSPISGHRSVSWYQQTPGQGLQFLFEYFSETQRNKGNFPGRFSGRQFSNSRSEMNVSTLELGDSALYLCASSSPGTVNQETQYFGPGTRLLVL.

This chain joins TRBV7-8 and TRBJ1-2, with D unresolved. Trimming removed 4 bases from V and 4 bases from J, with 16 bases in between. Germline V gives CDR1 SGHVS, CDR2 FQNEAQ. The CDR3 contains 15 residues. Here the CDR3 reads CASSSYPTEIYGYTF. The CDR3 bases are TGTGCCAGCAGCTCCTACCCGACTGAAATCTATGGCTACACCTTC.

The chain couples TRBV7-6 to TRBJ1-6; a possible D gene is TRBD1 (6 bases). The germline V gene has CDR1 SGHVS and CDR2 FNYEAQ. The CDR3 is 14 amino acids. Trimming pared 7 bases from V and 9 bases from J, leaving 16 bases between. CDR3 in amino acids: CASNQGKDSSPLHF. The CDR3 DNA is TGTGCCAGCAACCAGGGGAAGGACAGTTCACCCCTCCACTTT.

The chain joins TRBV12-1 to TRBJ2-5; TRBD1 reflects the table's D call only, with no check against the DNA. TRBV12-1 is designated a pseudogene. The length of the CDR3 is 14 residues. The CDR3 DNA reads as TGTGCCAGCACAGGACAGGGGGTCCTAGAGACCCAGTACTTC. Its protein product is CASTGQGVLETQYF.

This chain links TRBV6-5 with TRBJ2-5, with TRBD2 as a possible D gene (6 bases). The CDR3 contains 15 residues. The V end lost 7 bases, the J end lost 2 bases, and 17 bases lay between the germline ends. The germline CDR1 and CDR2 sequences are MNHEY and SVGAGI. This CDR3 is CASKAEGTRQETQYF. CDR3 in DNA: TGTGCCAGCAAGGCGGAGGGGACGCGTCAAGAGACCCAGTACTTC.

The count of this clone is one. The J gene is TRBJ1-2, the V gene TRBV7-9, with TRBD1 identical over 7 bases. The germline CDR1 and CDR2 sequences are SEHNR and FQNEAQ (reference sequence). The CDR3 is 15 residues long. The trim removed 1 base at V and 6 bases at J, leaving 8 bases unmatched. The CDR3 reads CASSLEAQGEDGYTF. In DNA form, the CDR3 reads TGTGCCAGCAGCTTAGAGGCCCAGGGGGAAGATGGCTACACCTTC.

The chain carries TRBV28 and TRBJ2-1; D gene uncertain. The length of the CDR3 is 15 residues. CDR1 MDHEN and CDR2 SYDVKM come from the germline V gene. V was pared by 4 bases and J by 5 bases, with 15 bases between. CDR3 region: CASSSPGILNNEQFF. CDR3 nucleotides: TGTGCCAGCAGTTCGCCAGGCATATTAAACAATGAGCAGTTCTTC. The full variable domain, completed using reference TRBV28 and TRBJ2-1, is DVKVTQSSRYLVKRTGEKVFLECVQDMDHENMFWYRQDPGLGLRLIYFSYDVKMKEKGDIPEGYSVSREKKERFSLILESASTNQTSMYLCASSSPGILNNEQFFGPGTRLTVL.

The chain has TRBV2 and TRBJ1-5, with D unresolved. Germline loops: CDR1 SNHLY, CDR2 FYNNEI. The CDR3 extends over 14 amino acids. V lost 4 bases to trimming and J lost 4 bases, with 11 bases between them. The CDR3 spells CASSGRLANQPQHF. The CDR3 DNA follows: TGTGCCAGCAGTGGGAGGCTAGCAAATCAGCCCCAGCATTTT.

The V gene is TRBV9, the J gene TRBJ2-5; TRBD1 aligns across 8 bases. V trimming: 3 bases; J trimming: 3 bases; junction bases outside the gene matches: 4. The germline V gene encodes CDR1 SGDLS and CDR2 YYNGEE. This CDR3 is 14 amino acids long. In DNA, the CDR3 is TGTGCCAGCAGCGCCGGGACAGGAAAAGAGACCCAGTACTTC. Translation: CASSAGTGKETQYF.

The rearrangement uses TRBV7-9 and TRBJ2-3, with 9 bases identical to TRBD2. Germline lookup yields CDR1 SEHNR and CDR2 FQNEAQ (reference sequence). The ends lost 2 bases at V and 2 bases at J; junction bases unmatched: 8. The CDR3 contains 17 residues. The CDR3 reads CASSLRRSGRSTDTQYF. In nucleotides, the CDR3 is TGTGCCAGCAGCTTACGGCGGAGCGGGAGGTCCACAGATACGCAGTATTTT.

V usage is TRBV7-9 and J usage is TRBJ2-1; the D gene is possibly TRBD1 (5 bases). V was shortened by 2 bases and J by 5 bases, with 7 bases between the two germline ends. The CDR3 runs to 13 residues. Germline values: CDR1 SEHNR, CDR2 FQNEAQ (reference sequence). The CDR3 nucleotides read TGTGCCAGCAGCTTACGACAGAACAATGAGCAGTTCTTC. Protein product: CASSLRQNNEQFF.

CDR3 bases: TGTGCAACAAAGAGGGCAAGAGGTAGCAATCAGCCCCAGCATTTT. The encoded protein is CATKRARGSNQPQHF. The J gene is TRBJ1-5, the V gene TRBV19; D not resolved. The CDR3 contains 15 residues. Germline values: CDR1 LNHDA, CDR2 SQIVND (reference sequence).

The rearrangement joins TRBV19 to TRBJ2-1; D possibly corresponds to TRBD1 (6 bases). Per the germline V gene, CDR1 is LNHDA and CDR2 is SQIVND (reference sequence). The CDR3 has 13 residues. Trimming removed 3 bases from V and 9 bases from J, with 12 bases in between. The CDR3 DNA sequence: TGTGCCAGTAGTATGAGGGGGAACAGTGAGCAGTTCTTC. This translates into CASSMRGNSEQFF.

V and J are TRBV29-1 and TRBJ2-1, with TRBD2 as a possible D gene (6 bases). Per the germline V gene, CDR1 is SQVTM and CDR2 is ANQGSEA. V was shortened by 4 bases and J by 8 bases, with 12 bases between the two germline ends. This CDR3 has 12 amino acids. As DNA, the CDR3 is TGCAGCGTTGCGCTAGCGCACCATGAGCAGTTCTTC. This sequence encodes CSVALAHHEQFF.

The chain employs TRBV28 and TRBJ1-5, with a tentative D call TRBD1 (6 bases). Germline-derived CDR1 and CDR2 are MDHEN and SYDVKM. Trimming removed 2 bases from V and 11 bases from J, with 19 bases in between. The length of the CDR3 is 15 residues. The CDR3 DNA follows: TGTGCCAGCAGTTTAATAGCGGGGGGCCCTGTTGCCCAGCATTTT. This sequence encodes CASSLIAGGPVAQHF.

The chain carries TRBV6-5 and TRBJ1-2; 11 bases fit TRBD1. V was pared by 6 bases and J by 3 bases, with 3 bases of the junction left unmatched. CDR3 length: 14 residues. Germline values: CDR1 MNHEY, CDR2 SVGAGI. The CDR3: CASRRDRGDYGYTF. The DNA for the CDR3 is TGTGCCAGCAGGCGGGACAGGGGGGACTATGGCTACACCTTC.

The V call is TRBV9, the J call TRBJ2-1; 9 bases are shared with TRBD1. V gave up 0 bases and J gave up 6 bases; unmatched junction bases: 1. Per the germline V gene, CDR1 is SGDLS and CDR2 is YYNGEE. The CDR3 runs to 14 residues. The chain's CDR3 is CASSVGGQGNEQFF. The CDR3 coding sequence is TGTGCCAGCAGCGTAGGGGGACAGGGCAATGAGCAGTTCTTC. The complete variable domain, with remaining parts taken from reference TRBV9 and TRBJ2-1, reads DSGVTQTPKHLITATGQRVTLRCSPRSGDLSVYWYQQSLDQGLQFLIQYYNGEERAKGNILERFSAQQFPDLHSELNLSSLELGDSALYFCASSVGGQGNEQFFGPGTRLTVL.

The J gene is TRBJ1-1, the V gene TRBV14; D may be TRBD1 (6 bases). Trimming took 0 bases from V and 1 from J, leaving 12 bases between them. The germline CDR1 and CDR2 sequences are SGHDN and FVKESK. This CDR3 is 16 amino acids long. The CDR3 nucleotides read TGTGCCAGCAGCCAAGATAAGGGGGTGAAGAACACTGAAGCTTTCTTT. Protein product: CASSQDKGVKNTEAFF.

V usage is TRBV9 and J usage is TRBJ2-3; 7 nucleotides align to TRBD1. V lost 6 bases, J lost 2 bases, and 3 bases stayed unmatched. This CDR3 comprises 13 residues. CDR1 and CDR2 from the germline V gene are SGDLS and YYNGEE. Here the CDR3 reads CASTGQNTDTQYF. In DNA form, the CDR3 reads TGTGCCAGCACGGGACAGAACACAGATACGCAGTATTTT.

This rearrangement joins TRBV3-1 (or the pseudogene TRBV3-2) to TRBJ2-3; possibly TRBD1 for D (6 bases). V lost 7 bases, J lost 2 bases, and 7 bases lay in between. The CDR3 covers 12 residues. Germline V gives CDR1 LGHDT, CDR2 YNNKEL (reference sequence). The chain's CDR3 is CASKGDTDTQYF. The CDR3 DNA follows: TGTGCCAGCAAGGGGGACACAGATACGCAGTATTTT.

This sequence joins TRBV28 and TRBJ1-5, with 9 bases fitting TRBD1. There are 18 residues in the CDR3. Unmatched junction bases numbered 15, after V lost 5 bases and J lost 4 bases. Germline-derived CDR1 and CDR2 are MDHEN and SYDVKM. CDR3 loop: CASSKTTGGWIGNQPQHF. The CDR3 DNA sequence: TGTGCCAGCAGTAAAACGACAGGGGGGTGGATTGGGAATCAGCCCCAGCATTTT.

Here the CDR3 DNA reads TGTGCCAGCAGCTCAACTAGCGGGGGGAAAGAGACCCAGTACTTC. Protein product: CASSSTSGGKETQYF. This chain uses TRBV11-2 with TRBJ2-5, with 12 bases matching TRBD2. This CDR3 comprises 15 residues. In germline, CDR1 is SGHAT, CDR2 FQNNGV. V lost 4 bases, J lost 3 bases, and 3 bases stayed unmatched.

The chain couples TRBV10-3 to TRBJ2-1; perhaps TRBD1 as D (5 bases). V was clipped by 4 bases and J by 5 bases, with 12 bases between them. The CDR3 has 14 residues. Germline assignment: CDR1 ENHRY and CDR2 SYGVKD. For the CDR3, the DNA is TGTGCCATCAGTGGAACAGGTAGGCACAATGAGCAGTTCTTC. This gives the protein CAISGTGRHNEQFF.